This T cell receptor (beta chain) is from a study of T cells in Graves' hyperthyroidism and ophthalmopathy. Germline loops: CDR1 LNHNV, CDR2 YYDKDF (reference sequence). The CDR3 covers 14 residues. V lost 4 bases and J 3 bases, leaving 10 bases between the germline ends. Many counts were recorded for this clonotype. The investigators amplified TCR beta CDR3 regions from RNA transcripts. The HTBI set primed first-round TCR CDR3 RT-PCR. In TCRdb, the multiplex PCR reads were re-called with MiXCR into one record per CDR3 protein. This sample has nearly 750,000 distinct CDR3 sequences; roughly a third occur once, and the top ten carry roughly 31%.

The specimen was blood. The chain recombines TRBV15 with TRBJ1-5; unclear D gene. The TCR originated in a woman in her 40s with Graves' hyperthyroidism. The CDR3 DNA reads TGTGCCACCAGCAAAGGGAAGATCAATCAGCCCCAGCATTTT. Encoded protein: CATSKGKINQPQHF.